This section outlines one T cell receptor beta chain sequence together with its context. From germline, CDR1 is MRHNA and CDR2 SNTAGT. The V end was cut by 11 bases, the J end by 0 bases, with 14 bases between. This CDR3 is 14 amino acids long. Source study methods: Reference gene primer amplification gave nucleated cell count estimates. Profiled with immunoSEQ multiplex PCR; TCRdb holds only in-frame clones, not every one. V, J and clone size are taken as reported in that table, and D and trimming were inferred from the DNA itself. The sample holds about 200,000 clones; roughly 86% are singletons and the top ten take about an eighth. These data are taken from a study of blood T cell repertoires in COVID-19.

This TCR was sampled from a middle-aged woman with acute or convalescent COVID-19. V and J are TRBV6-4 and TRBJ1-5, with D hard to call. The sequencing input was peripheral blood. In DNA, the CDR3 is TGTGCCCGATGGGAGCAGAATAGCAATCAGCCCCAGCATTTT. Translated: CARWEQNSNQPQHF.